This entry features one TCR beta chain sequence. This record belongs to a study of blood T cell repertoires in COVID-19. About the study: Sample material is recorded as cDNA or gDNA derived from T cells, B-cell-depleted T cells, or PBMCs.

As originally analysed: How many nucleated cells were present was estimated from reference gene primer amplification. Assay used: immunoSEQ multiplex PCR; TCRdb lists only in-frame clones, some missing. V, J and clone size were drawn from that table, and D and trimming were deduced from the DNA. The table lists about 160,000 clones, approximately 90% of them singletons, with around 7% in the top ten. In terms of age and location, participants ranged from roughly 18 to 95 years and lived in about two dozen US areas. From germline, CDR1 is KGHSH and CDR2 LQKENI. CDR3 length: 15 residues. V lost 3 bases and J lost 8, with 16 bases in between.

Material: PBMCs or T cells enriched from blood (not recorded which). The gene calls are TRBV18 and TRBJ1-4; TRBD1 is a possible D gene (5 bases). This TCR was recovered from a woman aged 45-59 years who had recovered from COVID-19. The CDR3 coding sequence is TGTGCCAGCTCACCTCGAGAGTCCGCAGGGGAAAAACTGTTTTTT. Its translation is CASSPRESAGEKLFF. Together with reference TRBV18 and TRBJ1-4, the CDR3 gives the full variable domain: NAGVMQNPRHLVRRRGQEARLRCSPMKGHSHVYWYRQLPEEGLKFMVYLQKENIIDESGMPKERFSAEFPKEGPSILRIQQVVRGDSAAYFCASSPRESAGEKLFFGSGTQLSVL.